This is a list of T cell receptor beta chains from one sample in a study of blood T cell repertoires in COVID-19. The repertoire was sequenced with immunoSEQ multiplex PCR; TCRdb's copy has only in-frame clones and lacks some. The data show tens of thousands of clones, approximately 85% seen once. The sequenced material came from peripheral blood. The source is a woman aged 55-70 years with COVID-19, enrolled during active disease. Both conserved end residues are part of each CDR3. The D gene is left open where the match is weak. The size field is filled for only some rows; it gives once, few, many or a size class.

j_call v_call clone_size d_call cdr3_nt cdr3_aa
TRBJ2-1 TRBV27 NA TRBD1 TGTGCCAGCAGTTTATGGGACAGGGGGAGTCAGGAGCAGTTCTTC CASSLWDRGSQEQFF
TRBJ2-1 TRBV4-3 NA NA TGCGCCAGCAGCCAAGAAACACAGGGAGGGTACAATGAGCAGTTCTTC CASSQETQGGYNEQFF
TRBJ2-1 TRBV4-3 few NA TGCGCCAGCAGCCAAGAGAACGGTTTTAATAATGAGCAGTTCTTC CASSQENGFNNEQFF
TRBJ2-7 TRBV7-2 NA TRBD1 TGTGCCAGCAGCTCAGCAGGGGGACCGTCCTACGAGCAGTACTTC CASSSAGGPSYEQYF
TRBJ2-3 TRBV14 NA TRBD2 TGTGCCAGCAGCTTACGGACTAGCGGGGGCCCAGATACGCAGTATTTT CASSLRTSGGPDTQYF
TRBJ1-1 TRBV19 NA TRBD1 TGTGCCAGTAGTACCTTCTACAGGGGAGACACTGAAGCTTTCTTT CASSTFYRGDTEAFF
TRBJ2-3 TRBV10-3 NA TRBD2 TGTGCCACCCTTGGACTAGCTGGGGATACGCAGTATTTT CATLGLAGDTQYF
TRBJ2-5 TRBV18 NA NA TGTGCCAGCTCAGTCTACCAAGAGACCCAGTACTTC CASSVYQETQYF
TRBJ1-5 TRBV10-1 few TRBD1 TGCGCCAGAAACACAGGGGCCCAGGGGGGTTTATATAGCAATCAGCCCCAGCATTTT CARNTGAQGGLYSNQPQHF
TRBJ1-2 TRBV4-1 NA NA TGCGCCAGCAGCGCCGGCCTACAGACAGTCTACTATGGCTACACCTTC CASSAGLQTVYYGYTF
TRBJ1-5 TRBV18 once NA TGTGCCAGCTCCCCCAGCGGGGGTGACAATCAGCCCCAGCATTTT CASSPSGGDNQPQHF
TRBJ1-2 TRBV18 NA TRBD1 TGTGCCAGCTCCCCTAGGAGGGACAGTCAGGACTATGGCTACACCTTC CASSPRRDSQDYGYTF
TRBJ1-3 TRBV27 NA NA TGTGCCACCGTAGACAGTCCTGGAAACACCATATATTTT CATVDSPGNTIYF
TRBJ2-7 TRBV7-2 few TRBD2 TGTGCCAGCAGCCTAGACGGGGGGTCCTTCGAGCAGTACTTC CASSLDGGSFEQYF
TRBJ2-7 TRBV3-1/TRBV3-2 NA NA TGTGCCAGCAGCCAAGTTGGACGAGGGTTTGGACAGTACTTC CASSQVGRGFGQYF
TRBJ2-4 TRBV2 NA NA TGTGCCAGCAGAGTTGGGCCAGCCCCTAAAAACATTCAGTACTTC CASRVGPAPKNIQYF
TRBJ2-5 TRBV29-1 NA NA TGCAGCGTTGAACGGCAGGGGAAGGAGACCCAGTACTTC CSVERQGKETQYF
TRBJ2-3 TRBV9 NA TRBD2 TGTGCCAGCAGCGCAACTAGCGGGGAAAGCACAGATACGCAGTATTTT CASSATSGESTDTQYF
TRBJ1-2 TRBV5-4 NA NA TGTGCCAGCAGCTCCTCCTCGACAACTAACTATGGCTACACCTTC CASSSSSTTNYGYTF
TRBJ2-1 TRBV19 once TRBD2 TGTGCCAGTAGTGCTACCGGGACTAGCGGGAGAATTGAGCAGTTCTTC CASSATGTSGRIEQFF
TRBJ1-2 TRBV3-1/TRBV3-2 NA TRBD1 TGTGCCAGCAGCAAAGGACAGGGGGCGCTTGGCTACACCTTC CASSKGQGALGYTF
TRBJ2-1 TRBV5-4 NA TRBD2 TGTGCCAGCAGCTTAAGGGGGACTAGCGGGGCCCCCTCCTACAATGAGCAGTTCTTC CASSLRGTSGAPSYNEQFF
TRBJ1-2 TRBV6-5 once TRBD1 TGTGCCAGCAGTTTCCAGACAGGGAGCGGTGGTGGCTACACCTTC CASSFQTGSGGGYTF
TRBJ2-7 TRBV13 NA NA TGTGCCAGCAGCATAAACCCGAGCTCCTACGAGCAGTACTTC CASSINPSSYEQYF
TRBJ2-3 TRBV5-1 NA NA TGCGCCAGCAGCCCCCGGCCGGGACTGAGCACAGATACGCAGTATTTT CASSPRPGLSTDTQYF
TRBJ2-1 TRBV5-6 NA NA TGTGCCAGCAGCTTTACAGGGCGGTTCTTC CASSFTGRFF
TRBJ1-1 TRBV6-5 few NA TGTGCCAGCAGTTACGAGAATCAAAACACTGAAGCTTTCTTT CASSYENQNTEAFF
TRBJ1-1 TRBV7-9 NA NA TGTGCCAGCAGTCTAGGGGGGGCAGGGAACACTGAAGCTTTCTTT CASSLGGAGNTEAFF
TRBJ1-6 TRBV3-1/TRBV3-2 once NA TGTGCCAGCAGCCAAGCCCACGACAGCTATAATTCACCCCTCCACTTT CASSQAHDSYNSPLHF
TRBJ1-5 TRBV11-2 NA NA TGTGCCAGCAGCTTCAGTTCCGGGGATAGCAATCAGCCCCAGCATTTT CASSFSSGDSNQPQHF
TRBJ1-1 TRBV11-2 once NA TGTGCCAGCAGCCCGGACGGGGGGCCTAACACTGAAGCTTTCTTT CASSPDGGPNTEAFF
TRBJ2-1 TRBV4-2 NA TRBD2 TGTGCCAGCAGCCAAGAACGGGGGGGCGTATCCTACAATGAGCAGTTCTTC CASSQERGGVSYNEQFF
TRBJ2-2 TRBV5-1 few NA TGCGCCAGCAGCTTGCGAGGCTCCGGGACCGGGGAGCTGTTTTTT CASSLRGSGTGELFF
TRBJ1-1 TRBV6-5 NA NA TGTGCCAGCAGACAGTTGAACACTGAAGCTTTCTTT CASRQLNTEAFF
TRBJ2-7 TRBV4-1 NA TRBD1 TGCGCCAGCAGCCAACGACGGACAGGGAACCACGAGCAGTACTTC CASSQRRTGNHEQYF
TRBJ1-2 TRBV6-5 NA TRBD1 TGTGCCAGCACCAGGGGGACGGGCACCTATGGCTACACCTTC CASTRGTGTYGYTF
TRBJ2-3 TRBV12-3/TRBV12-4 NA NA TGTGCCAGCAGTTCTCAGGGGGATACGCAGTATTTT CASSSQGDTQYF
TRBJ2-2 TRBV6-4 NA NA TGTGCCAGCAGCGGGATAACCGGGGAGCTGTTTTTT CASSGITGELFF
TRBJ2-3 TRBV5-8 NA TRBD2 TGTGCCAGCAGCTTTTCTGGGACTAGCGGGATAACAGATACGCAGTATTTT CASSFSGTSGITDTQYF
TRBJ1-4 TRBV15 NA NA TGTGCCACCAGCCGACCAGAAGGGGCCAGGCAAAAACTGTTTTTT CATSRPEGARQKLFF